These 11 T cell receptor beta chains were sequenced from one sample in a study of OX40 agonist ivuxolimab in advanced cancers. Data came from immunoSEQ multiplex PCR; TCRdb stores just in-frame clones and leaves some out. The repertoire holds roughly 100,000 clones, 80% to 90% seen once, with more than 0.95% in the top ten. The sequencing here drew on CD4+ or CD8+ T cells sorted from blood, taken in a trial of the OX40 agonist ivuxolimab. The receptors derive from an adult with an advanced solid tumor such as melanoma, head and neck, liver or kidney cancer.

The J gene is TRBJ2-3, the V gene TRBV7-9, with D possibly being TRBD1 or TRBD2 (5 bases each). Germline V gene lookup returns CDR1 SEHNR and CDR2 FQNEAQ (reference sequence). CDR3 length equals 14 residues. V was clipped by 4 bases and J by 6 bases, with 14 bases between them. Here the CDR3 DNA reads TGTGCCAGCAGCTCCCCTTGGGGGTACGATACGCAGTATTTT. Translating it yields CASSSPWGYDTQYF.

The chain links TRBV6-6 to TRBJ1-2; D is perhaps TRBD1 (5 bases). The CDR3 extends over 12 amino acids. CDR1 MNHNY and CDR2 SVGAGI come from the germline V gene (reference sequence). V dropped 2 bases and J dropped 7 bases, with 8 bases sitting between them. In DNA, the CDR3 is TGTGCCAGCAGTTACGAGCAGGGTGGCTACACCTTC. This codes for CASSYEQGGYTF.

The chain has TRBV7-2 and TRBJ1-5, with D tentatively TRBD1 (5 bases). Germline CDR1 SGHTA, CDR2 FQGNSA. The V end lost 2 bases, the J end lost 5 bases, and 13 bases lay between the germline ends. This CDR3 contains 15 residues. The DNA for the CDR3 is TGTGCCAGCAGCTTACGGGGACCTGCCGATCAGCCCCAGCATTTT. Translating gives CASSLRGPADQPQHF.

The count of this clone is one. The chain joins TRBV7-9 to TRBJ2-1, with 10 bases aligning to TRBD2. The CDR3 length is 14 residues. Trimming removed 4 bases from V and 9 bases from J; junction bases left unmatched: 6. The germline CDR1 and CDR2 sequences are SEHNR and FQNEAQ (reference sequence). The CDR3 region has the DNA TGTGCCAGCAGCTCTCGGACTAGCGGTCCTGAGCAGTTCTTC. Residues: CASSSRTSGPEQFF.

J is TRBJ2-5 and V is TRBV2; D unresolved. Trimming stripped 5 bases from V and 4 bases from J, with 8 bases between. Germline values: CDR1 SNHLY, CDR2 FYNNEI. CDR3 size: 12 residues. This CDR3 reads CASSLLRETQYF. The CDR3 DNA sequence: TGTGCCAGCAGTTTACTCCGAGAGACCCAGTACTTC.

J is TRBJ2-5 and V is TRBV19; 13 bases match TRBD2. Germline CDR1 and CDR2: LNHDA and SQIVND (reference sequence). Losses at the gene ends were 8 bases for V and 5 bases for J; bases not matched to a gene: 2. The CDR3 extends over 13 amino acids. CDR3 sequence (DNA): TGTGCCAGTTCGGGACTAGCGGGGGAGACCCAGTACTTC. Its protein is CASSGLAGETQYF.

The V and J genes are TRBV6-1 and TRBJ1-2; 8 bases align to TRBD1. From germline, CDR1 is MNHNS and CDR2 SASEGT. CDR3 length equals 13 residues. The ends lost 7 bases at V and 3 bases at J; junction bases unmatched: 4. The CDR3 loop reads CASTSGQDYGYTF. The CDR3 region has the DNA TGTGCCAGCACCTCGGGACAGGACTATGGCTACACCTTC.

The rearrangement uses TRBV7-3 and TRBJ1-6; weak D call: TRBD1 (6 bases). The V gene lost 2 bases and the J gene lost 8 bases, with 16 bases spanning the gap. Germline V lookup: CDR1 SGHTA, CDR2 FQGTGA. This CDR3 has 16 amino acids. The DNA of the CDR3 is TGTGCCAGCAGCTTAGCATCGGGCAGGGGTGATTCACCCCTCCACTTT. Translated: CASSLASGRGDSPLHF.

In DNA form, the CDR3 reads TGTGCCAGCACCGTAGGAACCCCTGGTAATTCACCCCTCCACTTT. Encoded protein: CASTVGTPGNSPLHF. The chain recombines TRBV27 with TRBJ1-6; no clear D. CDR1 is MNHEY, CDR2 SMNVEV, per germline (reference sequence). Trimming shortened V by 7 bases and J by 6 bases, and 16 bases separated the two germline ends. This CDR3 contains 15 residues.

J is TRBJ2-7 and V is TRBV7-9; the D gene is possibly TRBD1 (6 bases). The germline V and J ends were trimmed by 1 base and 8 bases, with 12 bases remaining between them. This CDR3 comprises 13 residues. Germline assignment: CDR1 SEHNR and CDR2 FQNEAQ (reference sequence). CDR3 protein: CASSLGQGSKQYF. The CDR3 DNA follows: TGTGCCAGCAGCTTAGGGCAGGGGTCTAAGCAGTACTTC.

This chain links TRBV7-2 with TRBJ2-2; either TRBD1 or TRBD2 may supply D (5 bases each). The V end was cut by 4 bases, the J end by 1 base, with 13 bases between. CDR1 SGHTA and CDR2 FQGNSA come from the germline V gene. The CDR3 loop spans 16 amino acids. The CDR3 here is CASSSAGTKNTGELFF. The CDR3 DNA reads as TGTGCCAGCAGCTCTGCCGGGACCAAGAACACCGGGGAGCTGTTTTTT. Variable domain in full (rest from reference TRBV7-2 and TRBJ2-2): GAGVSQSPSNKVTEKGKDVELRCDPISGHTALYWYRQSLGQGLEFLIYFQGNSAPDKSGLPSDRFSAERTGGSVSTLTIQRTQQEDSAVYLCASSSAGTKNTGELFFGEGSRLTVL.